The 23 T cell receptor beta chains below were found in one sample sequenced in a study of T cells in Graves' hyperthyroidism and ophthalmopathy. From RNA transcripts, TCR beta CDR3 regions were amplified. Initially, a first-round RT-PCR of the TCR CDR3 employed the HTBI primer set. TCRdb independently ran MiXCR on the multiplex PCR reads; one entry per CDR3 protein. Of 500,000 to 650,000 distinct CDR3 sequences in the sample, about 14% were seen once. Sequencing was carried out using blood. These TCRs come from a woman aged 45-59 years with Graves' ophthalmopathy.

In its sample, this clonotype was seen a few times. V gene TRBV7-9 combines with J gene TRBJ2-3, with 15 bases matching TRBD2. Trimming cost V 7 bases and J 0 bases; bases outside gene matches: 8. Germline CDR1 reads SEHNR; CDR2 reads FQNEAQ (reference sequence). CDR3 length equals 18 residues. CDR3 DNA: TGTGCCAGCATTAGGGGGACTAGCGGGAGGCAAAGCACAGATACGCAGTATTTT. It specifies CASIRGTSGRQSTDTQYF.

The chain links TRBV5-6 to TRBJ2-1; D possibly corresponds to TRBD2 (6 bases). Germline values: CDR1 SGHDT, CDR2 YYEEEE. The ends were cut back, 2 bases at V and 3 bases at J, with 18 bases in the middle. CDR3 size: 17 residues. In DNA, the CDR3 is TGTGCCAGCAGCTTTGGCTTCATCGGGGGATTCTACAATGAGCAGTTCTTC. As protein: CASSFGFIGGFYNEQFF.

The chain has TRBV19 and TRBJ2-2; D ambiguous. Trimming shortened V by 3 bases and J by 3 bases, and 8 bases separated the two germline ends. The CDR3 runs to 14 residues. CDR1 LNHDA and CDR2 SQIVND come from the germline V gene (reference sequence). CDR3 amino acids: CASSIVGYTGELFF. The CDR3 DNA follows: TGTGCCAGTAGTATCGTTGGATACACCGGGGAGCTGTTTTTT.

This clonotype occurred many times. The V gene is TRBV7-2, the J gene TRBJ2-1; tentative D call: TRBD1 (7 bases). The CDR3 sequence is 13 residues long. CDR1 and CDR2 (germline): SGHTA, FQGNSA. Deletions cut 8 bases from V and 4 bases from J, with 12 bases between. The CDR3 DNA sequence: TGTGCCAGCGGGAGGACAGGTTACAATGAGCAGTTCTTC. It is translated as CASGRTGYNEQFF.

Written as DNA, the CDR3 is TGTGCCAGCTCACCAGGCCGCCAGTATAGCAATCAGCCCCAGCATTTT. It translates to CASSPGRQYSNQPQHF. The rearrangement links TRBV18 to TRBJ1-5; D is unclear. Germline loops: CDR1 KGHSH, CDR2 LQKENI. Trimming took 2 bases from V and 0 from J, leaving 11 bases between them. This CDR3 region has 16 residues.

The rearrangement uses TRBV10-3 and TRBJ1-1; D is unclear. Trimming shortened V by 11 bases and J by 7 bases, and 17 bases separated the two germline ends. The CDR3 runs to 12 residues. The germline gives CDR1 ENHRY, CDR2 SYGVKD. Here the CDR3 DNA reads TGTGCCCCCTCGGCGGGCCGGGGTGAAGCTTTCTTT. Translating gives CAPSAGRGEAFF.

J is TRBJ2-3 and V is TRBV5-1, with D uncertain. The germline CDR1 and CDR2 sequences are SGHRS and YFSETQ. V was trimmed by 4 bases and J by 3 bases, leaving 12 bases between them. This CDR3 spans 14 amino acids. CDR3 sequence (DNA): TGCGCCAGCAGCCGCGGCCTTGTGACAGATACGCAGTATTTT. Its protein product is CASSRGLVTDTQYF.

The V gene is TRBV12-3 or TRBV12-4, the J gene TRBJ2-3, with 8 positions matching TRBD2. The length of the CDR3 is 18 residues. J lost 0 bases, V lost 7 bases, and 15 bases had no gene match. CDR3 in DNA: TGTGCCAGCACCAGCGGGGGTGGGGCAGGGCGAAGCACAGATACGCAGTATTTT. Translation gives CASTSGGGAGRSTDTQYF.

This clonotype was seen a few times. The chain recombines TRBV28 with TRBJ1-6; D gene unclear. The germline V gene has CDR1 MDHEN and CDR2 SYDVKM. Trimming took off 3 bases at V and 10 bases at J, with 10 bases between the two ends. The CDR3 is made up of 13 amino acids. The CDR3 reads CASSFGGPSPLHF. CDR3 nucleotide sequence: TGTGCCAGCAGTTTCGGAGGACCCTCACCCCTCCACTTT.

This clonotype occurred many times. The V and J genes are TRBV6-1 and TRBJ2-2, with no clear D. From germline, CDR1 is MNHNS and CDR2 SASEGT. V was trimmed by 5 bases and J by 0 bases, leaving 16 bases between them. The CDR3 has 17 residues. CDR3 sequence reads: CASSSYTGGTNTGELFF. DNA for the CDR3: TGTGCCAGCAGTTCATATACTGGCGGTACGAACACCGGGGAGCTGTTTTTT.

This clonotype occurred many times. This chain links TRBV30 with TRBJ2-2; 9 bases agree with TRBD1. The junction had 7 bases not matched to a gene; V was cut back by 4 bases and J by 7 bases. The CDR3 spans 14 residues. Germline V gene lookup returns CDR1 GTSNPN and CDR2 SVGIG (reference sequence). This CDR3 reads CAWTRQGGYGELFF. In nucleotides, the CDR3 is TGTGCCTGGACTAGACAGGGGGGGTACGGGGAGCTGTTTTTT.

The chain recombines TRBV27 with TRBJ2-3; D possibly matches TRBD1 or TRBD2 (5 bases each). CDR3 length: 15 residues. Germline V gene lookup returns CDR1 MNHEY and CDR2 SMNVEV (reference sequence). Between the trimmed V and J ends, which lost 6 bases and 6 bases, there was a span of 19 bases. This CDR3 is CASSFRDHQEDTQYF. The CDR3 DNA reads TGTGCCAGCAGCTTCCGGGACCATCAGGAGGATACGCAGTATTTT.

The genes are TRBV19 and TRBJ1-1, with 9 bases aligning to TRBD1. Germline values: CDR1 LNHDA, CDR2 SQIVND (reference sequence). The CDR3 is 12 amino acids. Unmatched junction bases numbered 5, after V lost 9 bases and J lost 6 bases. CDR3 loop: CASEGQGAEAFF. The CDR3 DNA reads TGTGCCAGCGAGGGACAGGGTGCTGAAGCTTTCTTT.

This clonotype was found a few times. The chain uses TRBV29-1 and TRBJ2-1, with 10 bases identical to TRBD2. Germline V gene lookup returns CDR1 SQVTM and CDR2 ANQGSEA. This CDR3 has 12 residues. The junction had 7 bases not matched to a gene; V was cut back by 8 bases and J by 9 bases. CDR3 DNA: TGCAGCTCCGAGCGGACTAGCGGTGAGCAGTTCTTC. Its translation is CSSERTSGEQFF.

This clonotype was seen a handful of times. A much larger clone sits a single nucleotide away, making a read error possible. This chain joins TRBV3-1 and TRBJ2-7; 9 nucleotides agree with TRBD2. V lost 2 bases and J lost 4; bases outside the gene matches: 3. CDR3 length equals 14 residues. The V gene's germline CDR1 is LGHDT and CDR2 YNNKEL (reference sequence). Written as DNA, the CDR3 is TGTGCCAGCAGCCAACTAGCGGGAAATTACGAGCAGTACTTC. This translates into CASSQLAGNYEQYF.

This clonotype was counted ten times or more. CDR3 protein: CASSFTRRNPYEQYF. DNA of the CDR3: TGTGCCAGCAGTTTTACGCGGAGGAATCCCTACGAGCAGTACTTC. This chain joins TRBV28 and TRBJ2-7; D possibly corresponds to TRBD2 (5 bases). CDR1 is MDHEN and CDR2 is SYDVKM in the germline V gene. The CDR3 consists of 15 residues. The V end lost 3 bases, the J end lost 2 bases, and 14 bases lay between the germline ends.

This clonotype was seen a few times. The V gene is TRBV19, the J gene TRBJ2-5, with 11 bases fitting TRBD2. The CDR3 extends over 16 amino acids. Germline V gene lookup returns CDR1 LNHDA and CDR2 SQIVND (reference sequence). With V trimmed by 4 bases and J by 2 bases, 6 bases remained unmatched. The CDR3 loop reads CASSRLAGKIQETQYF. The CDR3 nucleotides are TGTGCCAGTAGTAGACTAGCGGGAAAAATACAAGAGACCCAGTACTTC.

The chain carries TRBV24-1 and TRBJ2-3; 13 positions match TRBD2. Germline V lookup: CDR1 KGHDR, CDR2 SFDVKD. The CDR3 totals 17 residues. Trimming removed 2 bases from V and 3 bases from J; junction bases left unmatched: 4. CDR3 protein: CATSDSRTSGSTDTQYF. DNA for the CDR3: TGTGCCACCAGTGATTCCCGGACTAGCGGGAGTACAGATACGCAGTATTTT.

In its sample, this clonotype was seen a few times. V gene TRBV12-3 or TRBV12-4 combines with J gene TRBJ2-7; a weak D match, TRBD1 (5 bases). The CDR3 is made up of 14 amino acids. The germline V and J ends were trimmed by 5 bases and 3 bases, with 14 bases remaining between them. The CDR3 nucleotides are TGTGCCAGCAGTATAAGACAGATCCACTACGAGCAGTACTTC. It yields the protein CASSIRQIHYEQYF.

This clonotype has a handful of counts. The chain is built from TRBV27 and TRBJ2-1; 11 bases are a match to TRBD2. There are 15 residues in the CDR3. CDR1 is MNHEY, CDR2 SMNVEV, per germline (reference sequence). V lost 5 bases, J lost 7 bases, and 7 bases stayed unmatched. The CDR3 sequence is CASSPLAGVWNEQFF. CDR3 DNA: TGTGCCAGCAGTCCACTAGCGGGAGTTTGGAATGAGCAGTTCTTC.

Many counts were recorded for this clonotype. The V call is TRBV29-1, the J call TRBJ2-5; no clear D. Germline loops: CDR1 SQVTM, CDR2 ANQGSEA. V lost 3 bases and J lost 5, with 13 bases in between. The CDR3 runs 13 residues. CDR3 in amino acids: CSVDEPSVETQYF. The CDR3 bases are TGCAGCGTTGACGAACCGTCGGTCGAGACCCAGTACTTC.

There are many counts of this clonotype. The gene calls are TRBV20-1 and TRBJ1-2; 9 nucleotides match TRBD1. Trimming took 5 bases from V and 2 from J; bases not matched to a gene: 3. The germline V gene encodes CDR1 DFQATT and CDR2 SNEGSKA (reference sequence). The CDR3 spans 13 residues. The DNA of the CDR3 is TGCAGTGCTCGGACAGGGGAAAACTATGGCTACACCTTC. Translating it yields CSARTGENYGYTF.

The V and J genes are TRBV29-1 and TRBJ2-7; a possible D gene is TRBD1 (6 bases). The germline CDR1 and CDR2 sequences are SQVTM and ANQGSEA. The V end lost 3 bases, the J end lost 2 bases, and 11 bases lay between the germline ends. The CDR3 totals 13 residues. The CDR3 spells CSVDTGQTYEQYF. CDR3 sequence (DNA): TGCAGCGTTGATACCGGACAGACCTACGAGCAGTACTTC.